Following are 14 T cell receptor beta chains from one sample sequenced in a study of post-analysis software for immune sequencing data (dated by TCRdb to about 2015). Here is what the overall study found, with its caveats: Roughly 5 TRBV segments, including TRBV5-6, TRBV5-1 and TRBV20-1, were significantly more frequent in patients than controls.

Their antigens remain unidentified. Library preparation used PCR. The instrument given in TCRdb is Illumina HiSeq 2500. To reduce PCR and sequencing biases, unique molecular identifiers were incorporated into the TCR beta cDNA libraries. TCRdb cleaned the public reads at Q25 with fastp, built clones with MiXCR and kept in-frame beta chains. Each record represents a unique CDR3 protein, reported with the most common genes and DNA among its rows. The sample data list about 820,000 distinct CDR3 sequences, and roughly 50% of these were observed just once. The ten largest clones represent about 4.8% of the sample. The source material was blood. The receptor set was obtained from a girl under 18 with multiple sclerosis.

This chain joins TRBV5-1 and TRBJ2-1; 13 nucleotides line up with TRBD2. The germline gives CDR1 SGHRS, CDR2 YFSETQ. Trimming at V came to 4 bases and at J to 8 bases, leaving 6 bases not matched to a gene. The CDR3 length is 15 residues. The CDR3, as DNA: TGCGCCAGCAGCGTGGGGACTAGCGGGACCTATGAGCAGTTCTTC. Amino acids: CASSVGTSGTYEQFF. The variable domain in full, completed from reference TRBV5-1 and TRBJ2-1, reads KAGVTQTPRYLIKTRGQQVTLSCSPISGHRSVSWYQQTPGQGLQFLFEYFSETQRNKGNFPGRFSGRQFSNSRSEMNVSTLELGDSALYLCASSVGTSGTYEQFFGPGTRLTVL.

This chain connects TRBV6-4 to TRBJ2-2; TRBD2 might be the D (5 bases). Trimming took off 3 bases at V and 0 bases at J, with 11 bases between the two ends. In germline, CDR1 is MRHNA, CDR2 SNTAGT. This CDR3 has 16 residues. CDR3 sequence (DNA): TGTGCCAGCAGTGAGGGAGCGGCCACGAACACCGGGGAGCTGTTTTTT. As protein: CASSEGAATNTGELFF.

This clonotype was counted between two and nine times. DNA for the CDR3: TGTGCCATTCACCCGCAGGGCAGGGCCAAATATGGCTACACCTTC. Amino acid sequence: CAIHPQGRAKYGYTF. The V and J genes are TRBV2 and TRBJ1-2, with a possible D match to TRBD1 (5 bases). V lost 10 bases to trimming and J lost 5 bases, with 23 bases between them. In germline, CDR1 is SNHLY, CDR2 FYNNEI. This CDR3 contains 15 residues.

The CDR3 DNA sequence: TGTGCCAGCAGCGTAGTCTTGAACAGGGCCACCGGGGAGCTGTTTTTT. Translation gives CASSVVLNRATGELFF. The genes are TRBV9 and TRBJ2-2; possible D gene TRBD1, 6 bases. There are 16 residues in the CDR3. Germline V gene sequence: CDR1 SGDLS, CDR2 YYNGEE. Trimming stripped 0 bases from V and 4 bases from J, with 13 bases between. Full variable domain (outside the CDR3, taken from reference TRBV9 and TRBJ2-2): DSGVTQTPKHLITATGQRVTLRCSPRSGDLSVYWYQQSLDQGLQFLIQYYNGEERAKGNILERFSAQQFPDLHSELNLSSLELGDSALYFCASSVVLNRATGELFFGEGSRLTVL.

In this sample, this clonotype turned up a few times. The V call is TRBV2, the J call TRBJ2-3; TRBD1 agrees at 8 bases. Per germline, CDR1 SNHLY and CDR2 FYNNEI. The CDR3 runs 17 residues. The V and J ends lost 5 bases and 1 base, in that order; junction bases with no gene match: 11. CDR3 sequence reads: CASSSPDRGAGTDTQYF. The CDR3 nucleotides read TGTGCCAGCAGTTCCCCTGACAGGGGAGCGGGCACAGATACGCAGTATTTT.

V and J are TRBV9 and TRBJ2-1; D may be TRBD2 (7 bases). V was pared by 0 bases and J by 9 bases, with 13 bases between. This CDR3 spans 14 amino acids. Germline V gives CDR1 SGDLS, CDR2 YYNGEE. DNA for the CDR3: TGTGCCAGCAGCGTAGGAGTGGGAGGGGGTGAGCAGTTCTTC. This encodes CASSVGVGGGEQFF.

In this sample, this clonotype turned up a few times. The rearrangement links TRBV3-1 to TRBJ2-7, with D tentatively TRBD1 (6 bases). The germline V and J ends were trimmed by 3 bases and 1 base, with 7 bases remaining between them. The CDR3 is made up of 13 amino acids. In germline, CDR1 is LGHDT, CDR2 YNNKEL (reference sequence). CDR3 bases: TGTGCCAGCAGCCAGGGGGCATCCTACGAGCAGTACTTC. Its protein product is CASSQGASYEQYF.

This clonotype came up a few times. The chain recombines TRBV20-1 with TRBJ2-5, with D possibly being TRBD2 (5 bases). Trimming took 4 bases from V and 2 from J, leaving 11 bases between them. Germline V gene lookup returns CDR1 DFQATT and CDR2 SNEGSKA (reference sequence). This CDR3 contains 13 residues. The CDR3 loop reads CSAMGTRQETQYF. The DNA of the CDR3 is TGCAGTGCTATGGGAACTAGGCAAGAGACCCAGTACTTC.

This clonotype was detected only once. V is TRBV5-1 and J is TRBJ2-5; D tentatively reads TRBD1 or TRBD2 (6 bases each). The CDR3 is made up of 14 amino acids. In germline, CDR1 is SGHRS, CDR2 YFSETQ. Trimming shortened V by 2 bases and J by 5 bases, and 13 bases separated the two germline ends. The CDR3 is CASSFGGPGETQYF. The DNA for the CDR3 is TGCGCCAGCAGCTTTGGGGGGCCGGGGGAGACCCAGTACTTC.

This clonotype was detected once. The chain is built from TRBV5-1 and TRBJ1-5; maybe TRBD1 (5 bases). Germline CDR1 reads SGHRS; CDR2 reads YFSETQ. The CDR3 has 14 residues. Between the trimmed V and J ends, which lost 3 bases and 5 bases, there was a span of 12 bases. The CDR3 DNA sequence: TGCGCCAGCAGCTCCGAGGGACGGCATCAGCCCCAGCATTTT. Protein: CASSSEGRHQPQHF.

Only a few counts were recorded for this clonotype. This CDR3 is CASSFDWSELSSYNEQFF. For the CDR3, the DNA is TGTGCCAGCAGTTTTGATTGGAGCGAGTTAAGCTCCTACAATGAGCAGTTCTTC. The chain uses TRBV28 and TRBJ2-1, with D unresolved. This CDR3 contains 18 residues. Trimming left V 3 bases short and J 0 bases short, with 18 bases between. Per germline, CDR1 MDHEN and CDR2 SYDVKM.

This clonotype showed up just a few times. The chain recombines TRBV29-1 with TRBJ2-5; D possibly corresponds to TRBD2 (6 bases). The V gene's germline CDR1 is SQVTM and CDR2 ANQGSEA. The ends were cut back, 6 bases at V and 4 bases at J, with 21 bases in the middle. CDR3 length: 15 amino acids. This chain's CDR3 is CSVTGGPSVGETQYF. CDR3 coding DNA: TGCAGCGTCACCGGAGGGCCCTCGGTGGGAGAGACCCAGTACTTC.

V and J are TRBV20-1 and TRBJ2-1, with a possible D match to TRBD2 (5 bases). Germline V CDR1 and CDR2: DFQATT, SNEGSKA (reference sequence). The CDR3 contains 16 residues. Trimming removed 0 bases at V and 0 bases at J, with 12 bases between. The CDR3 DNA is TGCAGTGCTAGAGATGAACTAAGCGGCTCCTACAATGAGCAGTTCTTC. It translates to CSARDELSGSYNEQFF.

This clonotype has more than one count but fewer than ten. This could be a read error, since a much larger clone is one nucleotide away. The J gene is TRBJ2-5, the V gene TRBV18; D is possibly TRBD2 (6 bases). The CDR3 has 16 residues. Per the germline V gene, CDR1 is KGHSH and CDR2 is LQKENI. Here the CDR3 reads CTSSPRPGLRQETQYF. The DNA of the CDR3 is TGTACCAGCTCACCCCGACCGGGACTCCGACAAGAGACCCAGTACTTC.